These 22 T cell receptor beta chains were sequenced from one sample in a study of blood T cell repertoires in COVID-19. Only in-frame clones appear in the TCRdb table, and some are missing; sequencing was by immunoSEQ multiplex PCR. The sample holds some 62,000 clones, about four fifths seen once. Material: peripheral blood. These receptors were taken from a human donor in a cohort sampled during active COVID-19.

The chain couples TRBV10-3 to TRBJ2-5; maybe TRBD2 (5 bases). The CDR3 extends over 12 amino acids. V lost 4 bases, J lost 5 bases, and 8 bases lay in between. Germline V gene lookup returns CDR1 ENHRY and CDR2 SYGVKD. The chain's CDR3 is CAISGGPETQYF. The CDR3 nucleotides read TGTGCCATCAGTGGAGGGCCGGAGACCCAGTACTTC.

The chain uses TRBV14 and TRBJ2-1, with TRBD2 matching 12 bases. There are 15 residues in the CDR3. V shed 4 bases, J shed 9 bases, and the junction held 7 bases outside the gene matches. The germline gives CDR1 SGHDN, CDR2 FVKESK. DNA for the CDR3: TGTGCCAGCAGCCTACTAGCGGGGGGCTTGACTGAGCAGTTCTTC. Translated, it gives CASSLLAGGLTEQFF.

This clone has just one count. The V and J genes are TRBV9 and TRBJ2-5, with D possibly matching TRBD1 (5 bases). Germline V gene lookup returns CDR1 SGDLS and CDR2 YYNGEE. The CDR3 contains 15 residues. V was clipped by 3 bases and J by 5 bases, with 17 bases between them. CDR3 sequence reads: CASSEGRIVKETQYF. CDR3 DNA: TGTGCCAGCAGCGAGGGGCGGATCGTCAAGGAGACCCAGTACTTC.

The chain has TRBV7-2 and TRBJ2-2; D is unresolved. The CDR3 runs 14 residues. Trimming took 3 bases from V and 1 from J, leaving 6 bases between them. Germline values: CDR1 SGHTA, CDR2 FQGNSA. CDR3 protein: CASSFRGNTGELFF. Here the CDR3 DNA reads TGTGCCAGCAGCTTCAGAGGGAACACCGGGGAGCTGTTTTTT.

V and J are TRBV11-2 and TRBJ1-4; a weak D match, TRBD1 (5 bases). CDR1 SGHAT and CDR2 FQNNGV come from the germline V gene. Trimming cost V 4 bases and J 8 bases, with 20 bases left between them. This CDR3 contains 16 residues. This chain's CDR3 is CASSYALGRGEEKLFF. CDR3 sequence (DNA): TGTGCCAGCAGCTATGCCCTGGGAAGGGGCGAAGAAAAACTGTTTTTT.

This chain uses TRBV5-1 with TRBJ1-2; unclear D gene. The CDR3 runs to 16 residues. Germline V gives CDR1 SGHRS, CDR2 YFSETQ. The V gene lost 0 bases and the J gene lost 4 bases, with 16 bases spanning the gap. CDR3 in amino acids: CASSLVAAGVGYGYTF. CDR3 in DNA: TGCGCCAGCAGCTTGGTGGCGGCGGGAGTGGGCTATGGCTACACCTTC. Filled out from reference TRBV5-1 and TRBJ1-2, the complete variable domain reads KAGVTQTPRYLIKTRGQQVTLSCSPISGHRSVSWYQQTPGQGLQFLFEYFSETQRNKGNFPGRFSGRQFSNSRSEMNVSTLELGDSALYLCASSLVAAGVGYGYTFGSGTRLTVV.

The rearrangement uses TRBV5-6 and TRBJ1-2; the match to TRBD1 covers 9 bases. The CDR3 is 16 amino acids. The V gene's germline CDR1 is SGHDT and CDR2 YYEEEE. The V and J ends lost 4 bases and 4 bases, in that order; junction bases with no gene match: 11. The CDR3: CASSRSTGTGSYGYTF. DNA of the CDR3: TGTGCCAGCAGCCGATCGACCGGGACAGGGTCCTATGGCTACACCTTC.

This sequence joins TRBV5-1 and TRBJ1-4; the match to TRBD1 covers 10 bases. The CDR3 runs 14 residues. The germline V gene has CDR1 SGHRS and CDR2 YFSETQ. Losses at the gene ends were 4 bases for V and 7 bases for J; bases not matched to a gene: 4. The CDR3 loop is CASSGTGAGEKLFF. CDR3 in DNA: TGCGCCAGCAGCGGGACAGGGGCGGGTGAAAAACTGTTTTTT.

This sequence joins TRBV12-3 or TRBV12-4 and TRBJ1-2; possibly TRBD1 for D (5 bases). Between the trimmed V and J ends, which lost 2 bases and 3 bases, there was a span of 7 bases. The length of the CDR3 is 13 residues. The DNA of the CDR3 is TGTGCCAGCAGTTTATCGGGGGACTATGGCTACACCTTC. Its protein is CASSLSGDYGYTF.

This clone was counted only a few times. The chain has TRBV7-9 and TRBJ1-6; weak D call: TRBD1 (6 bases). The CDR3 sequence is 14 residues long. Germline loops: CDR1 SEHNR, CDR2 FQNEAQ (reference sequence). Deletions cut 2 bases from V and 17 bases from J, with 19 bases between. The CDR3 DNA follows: TGTGCCAGCAGCTTAACGGGACAAGGGACCCCCATCCACTTT. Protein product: CASSLTGQGTPIHF. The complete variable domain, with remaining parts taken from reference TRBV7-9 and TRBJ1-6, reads DTGVSQNPRHKITKRGQNVTFRCDPISEHNRLYWYRQTLGQGPEFLTYFQNEAQLEKSRLLSDRFSAERPKGSFSTLEIQRTEQGDSAMYLCASSLTGQGTPIHFGNGTRLTVT.

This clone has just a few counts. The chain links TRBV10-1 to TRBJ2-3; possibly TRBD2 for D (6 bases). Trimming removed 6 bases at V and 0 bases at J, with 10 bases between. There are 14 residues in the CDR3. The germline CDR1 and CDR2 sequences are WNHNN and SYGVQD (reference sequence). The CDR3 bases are TGCGCCAGCAGCACGGGACTCAGCACAGATACGCAGTATTTT. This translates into CASSTGLSTDTQYF.

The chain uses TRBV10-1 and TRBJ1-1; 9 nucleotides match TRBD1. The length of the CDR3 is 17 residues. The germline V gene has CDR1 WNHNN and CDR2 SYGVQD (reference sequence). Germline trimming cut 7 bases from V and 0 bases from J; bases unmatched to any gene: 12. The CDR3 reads CASIFPGQGLMNTEAFF. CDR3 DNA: TGCGCCAGCATTTTTCCGGGACAGGGACTTATGAACACTGAAGCTTTCTTT.

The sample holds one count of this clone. The CDR3 sequence is CASSVGQGIDNSPLHF. DNA for the CDR3: TGTGCCAGCAGCGTGGGACAGGGAATAGATAATTCACCCCTCCACTTT. The V call is TRBV9, the J call TRBJ1-6, with 9 bases aligning to TRBD1. The germline CDR1 and CDR2 sequences are SGDLS and YYNGEE. CDR3 length: 16 amino acids. J lost 5 bases, V lost 2 bases, and 5 bases had no gene match.

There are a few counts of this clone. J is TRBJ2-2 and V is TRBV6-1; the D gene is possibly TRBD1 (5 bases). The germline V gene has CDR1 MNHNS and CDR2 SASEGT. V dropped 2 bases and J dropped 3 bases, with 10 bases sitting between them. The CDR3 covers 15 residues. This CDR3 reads CASSERGFDTGELFF. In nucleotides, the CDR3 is TGTGCCAGCAGTGAAAGGGGTTTCGACACCGGGGAGCTGTTTTTT.

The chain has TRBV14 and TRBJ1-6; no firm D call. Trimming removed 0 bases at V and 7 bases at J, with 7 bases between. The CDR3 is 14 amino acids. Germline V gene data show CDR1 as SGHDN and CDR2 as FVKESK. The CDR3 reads CASSQEGRNSPLHF. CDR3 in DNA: TGTGCCAGCAGCCAAGAGGGGAGGAATTCACCCCTCCACTTT. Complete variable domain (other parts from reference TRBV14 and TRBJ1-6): EAGVTQFPSHSVIEKGQTVTLRCDPISGHDNLYWYRRVMGKEIKFLLHFVKESKQDESGMPNNRFLAERTGGTYSTLKVQPAELEDSGVYFCASSQEGRNSPLHFGNGTRLTVT.

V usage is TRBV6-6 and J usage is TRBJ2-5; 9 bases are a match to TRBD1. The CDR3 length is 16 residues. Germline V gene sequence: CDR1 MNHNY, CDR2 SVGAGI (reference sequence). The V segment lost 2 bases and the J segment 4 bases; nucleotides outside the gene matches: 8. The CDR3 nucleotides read TGTGCCAGCAGTTACGGCGCCGACAGGGGGAGAGAGACCCAGTACTTC. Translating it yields CASSYGADRGRETQYF.

The CDR3 bases are TGTGCCAGCGCCGGGACTAGCGGGGGCTGGGAGACCCAGTACTTC. This translates into CASAGTSGGWETQYF. This chain uses TRBV5-4 with TRBJ2-5; TRBD2 aligns across 14 bases. The germline gives CDR1 SGHNT, CDR2 YYREEE (reference sequence). Trimming cost V 7 bases and J 5 bases; bases outside gene matches: 7. This CDR3 region has 15 residues.

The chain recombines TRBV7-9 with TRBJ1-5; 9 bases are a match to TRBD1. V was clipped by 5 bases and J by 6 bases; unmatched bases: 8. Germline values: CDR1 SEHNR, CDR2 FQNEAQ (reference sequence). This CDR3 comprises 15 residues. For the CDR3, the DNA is TGTGCCAGCAGCCCGAACACAGGGGGCCGTCAGCCCCAGCATTTT. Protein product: CASSPNTGGRQPQHF.

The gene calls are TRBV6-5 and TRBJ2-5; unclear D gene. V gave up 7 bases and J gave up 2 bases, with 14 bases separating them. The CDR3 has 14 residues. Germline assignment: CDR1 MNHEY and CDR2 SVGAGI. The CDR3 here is CASTQVLTQETQYF. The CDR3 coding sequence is TGTGCCAGCACCCAAGTCTTAACTCAAGAGACCCAGTACTTC.

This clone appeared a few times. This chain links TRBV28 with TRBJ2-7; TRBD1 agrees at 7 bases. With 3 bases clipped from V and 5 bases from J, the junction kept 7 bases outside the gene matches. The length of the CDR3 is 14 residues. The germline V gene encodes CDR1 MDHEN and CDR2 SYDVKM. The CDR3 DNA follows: TGTGCCAGCAGTTTGCCCGACAGGGTCGACGAGCAGTACTTC. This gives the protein CASSLPDRVDEQYF.

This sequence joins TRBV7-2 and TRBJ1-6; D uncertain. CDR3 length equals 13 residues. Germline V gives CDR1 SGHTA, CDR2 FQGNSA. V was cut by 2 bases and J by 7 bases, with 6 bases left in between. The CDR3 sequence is CASSLQRNSPLHF. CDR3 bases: TGTGCCAGCAGCTTACAGCGGAATTCACCCCTCCACTTT. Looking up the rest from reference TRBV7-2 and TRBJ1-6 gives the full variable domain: GAGVSQSPSNKVTEKGKDVELRCDPISGHTALYWYRQSLGQGLEFLIYFQGNSAPDKSGLPSDRFSAERTGGSVSTLTIQRTQQEDSAVYLCASSLQRNSPLHFGNGTRLTVT.

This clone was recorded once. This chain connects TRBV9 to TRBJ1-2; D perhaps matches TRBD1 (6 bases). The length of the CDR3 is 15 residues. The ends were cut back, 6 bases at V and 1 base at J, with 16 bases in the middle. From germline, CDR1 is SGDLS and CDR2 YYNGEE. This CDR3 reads CASTRGAEVNYGYTF. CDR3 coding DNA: TGTGCCAGCACTCGGGGGGCAGAGGTTAACTATGGCTACACCTTC.